This TCR beta chain is drawn from a study of a mutant IDH1 vaccine in newly diagnosed glioma (dated by TCRdb to the early 2020s). Some background on the complete study: Patients were given eight vaccinations, in weeks 1, 3, 5, 7, 11, 15, 19 and 23, which matched visits V03 through V10. Of the roughly 34 treated patients, 62.5% were male and roughly 38% were female, and a mean age of roughly 40 years was recorded. Peripheral blood was collected at six visits: V03 (baseline), V05, V07, V10, V12 and V13. Before enrollment, most patients had been given radiochemotherapy with temozolomide as standard therapy, while the rest had received either radiotherapy alone or temozolomide alone. Vaccination started 4-6 weeks after radiotherapy alone, or was given together with temozolomide cycles in the groups whose treatment included chemotherapy. For exploratory analyses, longitudinal TCRB deep sequencing was carried out in roughly 23 treated patients wherever samples were available.

Preparation of the library involved the immunoSEQ multiplex PCR assay. Rearranged TCR beta chain sequences were amplified using the hsTCRB Kit according to the manufacturer's protocol. Sequencing of TCRB libraries was carried out on an Illumina MiSeq. Turning to the authors' computational methods: The kit vendor's proprietary platform handled demultiplexing, trimming and gene mapping. Imported from immuneACCESS, the table was reduced by TCRdb to in-frame sequences with V and J called. These copies leave out some clones; in studies compared against another copy, an unresolved V gene accounts for under half, and the cause of the remainder is not known. That table is the source of V, J and clone size, and D and trimming were worked out from the DNA. The sample yields tens of thousands of clones; 80% were counted once. About 6.3% of the sample belongs to the ten largest clones. Study-level results and caveats: Immune responses induced by the vaccine were seen in around 94% of patients across multiple MHC alleles. PBMC samples for TCRB deep sequencing were selected based on availability. Pseudoprogression seemed to be unrelated to changes in the top peripheral T cell clonotypes found by TCRB sequencing. The authors noted that analyses of patient blood samples could not be reproduced because of sample limitations.

The germline V gene specifies SNHLY as CDR1 and FYNNEI as CDR2. The junction shows trimming of 5 bases on V and 13 bases on J, plus 30 bases between the germline ends. Including cysteine and phenylalanine, the CDR3 has 17 amino acids. CDR3 DNA is the only sequence kept; it has 51 bases, read in frame from the first base. A remark on this clone: The target of this receptor is not known. Qualities for individual bases were not recorded, and no much larger clone is one base off.

This sample's time point label indicates: week 23, last vaccination. Each vaccine dose, consisting of 300 ug of a 20-mer mutant IDH1 peptide in Montanide, was administered subcutaneously with topical imiquimod. The donors had newly diagnosed IDH1-mutant astrocytomas of WHO grade 3 or 4 that showed loss of nuclear ATRX. The samples were drawn from NOA16, a multicentre, single-arm, open-label phase I trial in Germany that tested a mutant IDH1 peptide vaccine in humans for the first time. The DNeasy Blood and Tissue Kit was used to extract genomic DNA from EDTA blood for TCRB sequencing. The rearranged chain carries TRBV2 and TRBJ2-1; the D call is possibly TRBD1 or TRBD2, each sharing 5 bases. The sequence was collected from a middle-aged man with glioma. The specimen comprised PBMCs, sampled from a glioma patient whose treatment included an IDH1 peptide vaccine. CDR3 loop: CASSYRGTADSYNGQFF. Here is the DNA: TGTGCCAGCAGTTATCGAGGGACCGCCGACTCCTACAACGGACAGTTCTTC.